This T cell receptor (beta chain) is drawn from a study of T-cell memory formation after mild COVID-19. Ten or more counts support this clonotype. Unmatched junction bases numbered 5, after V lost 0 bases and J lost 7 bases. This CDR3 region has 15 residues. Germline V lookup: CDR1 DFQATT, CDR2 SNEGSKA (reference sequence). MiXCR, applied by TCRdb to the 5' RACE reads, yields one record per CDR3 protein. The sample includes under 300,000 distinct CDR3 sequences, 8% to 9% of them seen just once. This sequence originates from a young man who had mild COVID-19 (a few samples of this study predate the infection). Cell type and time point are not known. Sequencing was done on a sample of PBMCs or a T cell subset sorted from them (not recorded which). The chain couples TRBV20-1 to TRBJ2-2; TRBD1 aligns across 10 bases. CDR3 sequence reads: CSARDPGQGDGELFF. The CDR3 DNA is TGCAGTGCTAGAGATCCCGGACAGGGGGACGGGGAGCTGTTTTTT.